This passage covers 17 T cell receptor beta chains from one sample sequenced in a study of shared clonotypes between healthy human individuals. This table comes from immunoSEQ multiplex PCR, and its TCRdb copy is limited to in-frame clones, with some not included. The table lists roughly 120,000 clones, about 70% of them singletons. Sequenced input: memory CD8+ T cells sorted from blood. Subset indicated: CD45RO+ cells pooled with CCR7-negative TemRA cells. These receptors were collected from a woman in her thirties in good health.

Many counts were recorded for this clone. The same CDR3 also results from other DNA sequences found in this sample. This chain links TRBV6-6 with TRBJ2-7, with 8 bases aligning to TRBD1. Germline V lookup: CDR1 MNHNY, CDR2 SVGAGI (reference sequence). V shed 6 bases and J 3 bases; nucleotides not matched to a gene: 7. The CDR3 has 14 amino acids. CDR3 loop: CASRLTGESYEQYF. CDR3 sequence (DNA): TGTGCCAGCAGGTTGACAGGGGAAAGCTACGAGCAGTACTTC.

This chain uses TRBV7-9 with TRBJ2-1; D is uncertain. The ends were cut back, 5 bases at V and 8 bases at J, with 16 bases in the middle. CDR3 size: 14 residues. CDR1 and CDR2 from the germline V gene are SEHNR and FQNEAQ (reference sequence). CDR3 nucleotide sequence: TGTGCCAGCAGCCGCTTTGGAGATTTGGATGAGCAGTTCTTC. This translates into CASSRFGDLDEQFF.

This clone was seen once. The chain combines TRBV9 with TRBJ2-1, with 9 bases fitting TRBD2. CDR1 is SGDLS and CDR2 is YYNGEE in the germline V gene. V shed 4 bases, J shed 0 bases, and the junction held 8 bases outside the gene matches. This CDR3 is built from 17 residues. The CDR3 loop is CASSPLAGASSYNEQFF. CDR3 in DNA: TGTGCCAGCAGCCCATTAGCGGGAGCGAGCTCCTACAATGAGCAGTTCTTC.

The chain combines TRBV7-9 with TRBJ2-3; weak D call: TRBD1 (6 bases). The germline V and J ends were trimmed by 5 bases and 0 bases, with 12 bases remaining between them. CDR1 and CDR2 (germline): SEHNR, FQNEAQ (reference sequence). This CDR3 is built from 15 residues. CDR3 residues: CASSPGTQSTDTQYF. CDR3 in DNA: TGTGCCAGCAGCCCCGGGACACAGAGCACAGATACGCAGTATTTT.

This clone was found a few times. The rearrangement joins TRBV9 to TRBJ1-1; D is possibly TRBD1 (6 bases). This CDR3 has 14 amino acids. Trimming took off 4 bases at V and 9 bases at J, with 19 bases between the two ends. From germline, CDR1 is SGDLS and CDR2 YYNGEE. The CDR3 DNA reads TGTGCCAGCAGCTCTCAGGACAGCCCCATACAAGCTTTCTTT. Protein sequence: CASSSQDSPIQAFF.

The chain's CDR3 is CASSIWTAENYGYTF. In DNA, the CDR3 is TGTGCCAGTAGTATTTGGACAGCGGAAAACTATGGCTACACCTTC. The rearrangement uses TRBV19 and TRBJ1-2; D perhaps matches TRBD1 (6 bases). Germline V lookup: CDR1 LNHDA, CDR2 SQIVND (reference sequence). The CDR3 has 15 residues. V was trimmed by 3 bases and J by 2 bases, leaving 13 bases between them.

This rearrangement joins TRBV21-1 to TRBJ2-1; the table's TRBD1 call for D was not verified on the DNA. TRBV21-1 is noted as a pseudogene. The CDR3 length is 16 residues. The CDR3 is CASSKAPGTGPTTRLF. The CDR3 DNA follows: TGTGCCAGCAGCAAAGCCCCCGGGACAGGTCCAACCACCCGGCTCTTC.

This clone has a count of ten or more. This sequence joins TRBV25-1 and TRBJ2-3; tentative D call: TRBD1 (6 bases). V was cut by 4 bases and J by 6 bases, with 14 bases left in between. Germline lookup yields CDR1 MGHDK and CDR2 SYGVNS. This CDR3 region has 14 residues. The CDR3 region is CASSVRDISDTQYF. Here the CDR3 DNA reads TGTGCCAGCAGTGTCCGGGACATTTCGGATACGCAGTATTTT.

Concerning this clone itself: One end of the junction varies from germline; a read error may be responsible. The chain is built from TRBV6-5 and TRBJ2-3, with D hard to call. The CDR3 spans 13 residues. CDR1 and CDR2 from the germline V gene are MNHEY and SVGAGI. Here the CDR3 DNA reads TGTGCCATCAGTGACACCGACACAGATACGCAGTATTTT. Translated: CAISDTDTDTQYF.

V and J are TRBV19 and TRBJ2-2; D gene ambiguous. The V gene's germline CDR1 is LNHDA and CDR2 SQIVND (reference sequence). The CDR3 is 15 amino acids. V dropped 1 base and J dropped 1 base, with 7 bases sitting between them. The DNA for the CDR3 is TGTGCCAGTAGTATAGTAAACTTGAACACCGGGGAGCTGTTTTTT. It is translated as CASSIVNLNTGELFF.

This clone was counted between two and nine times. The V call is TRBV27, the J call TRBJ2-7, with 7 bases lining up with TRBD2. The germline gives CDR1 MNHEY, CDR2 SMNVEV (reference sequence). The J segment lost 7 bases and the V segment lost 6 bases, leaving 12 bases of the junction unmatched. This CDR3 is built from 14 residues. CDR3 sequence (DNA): TGTGCCAGCAGGCCGGGACTAACCTATCGGGAGCAGTACTTC. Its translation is CASRPGLTYREQYF.

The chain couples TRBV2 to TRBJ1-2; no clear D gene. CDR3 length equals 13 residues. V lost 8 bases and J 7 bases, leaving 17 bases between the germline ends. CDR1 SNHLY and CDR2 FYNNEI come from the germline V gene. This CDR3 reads CASHTGPRGGYTF. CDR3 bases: TGTGCCAGCCATACCGGACCGCGGGGTGGCTACACCTTC. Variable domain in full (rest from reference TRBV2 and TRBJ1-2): EPEVTQTPSHQVTQMGQEVILRCVPISNHLYFYWYRQILGQKVEFLVSFYNNEISEKSEIFDDQFSVERPDGSNFTLKIRSTKLEDSAMYFCASHTGPRGGYTFGSGTRLTVV.

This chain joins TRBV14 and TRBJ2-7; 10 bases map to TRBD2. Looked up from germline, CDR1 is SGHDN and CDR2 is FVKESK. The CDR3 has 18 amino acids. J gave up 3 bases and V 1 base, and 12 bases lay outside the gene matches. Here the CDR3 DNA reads TGTGCCAGCAGCCAAGCGGGAATAGCGGGAGGTGGGGTCTACGAGCAGTACTTC. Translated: CASSQAGIAGGGVYEQYF.

CDR3 loop: CASSPMDPSYEQYF. The CDR3 bases are TGTGCCAGCTCACCTATGGACCCCTCTTACGAGCAGTACTTC. The gene calls are TRBV18 and TRBJ2-7, with unresolved D. The CDR3 extends over 14 amino acids. Germline CDR1 is KGHSH and CDR2 is LQKENI. With 3 bases removed from V and 4 bases from J, the gap between germline ends came to 13 bases. Filled out from reference TRBV18 and TRBJ2-7, the complete variable domain reads NAGVMQNPRHLVRRRGQEARLRCSPMKGHSHVYWYRQLPEEGLKFMVYLQKENIIDESGMPKERFSAEFPKEGPSILRIQQVVRGDSAAYFCASSPMDPSYEQYFGPGTRLTVT.

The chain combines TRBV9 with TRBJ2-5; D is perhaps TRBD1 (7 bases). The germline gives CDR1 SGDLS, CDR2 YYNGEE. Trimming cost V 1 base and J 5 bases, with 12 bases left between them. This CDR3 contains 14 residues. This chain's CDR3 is CASSVSGGWETQYF. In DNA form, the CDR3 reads TGTGCCAGCAGCGTATCAGGGGGGTGGGAGACCCAGTACTTC. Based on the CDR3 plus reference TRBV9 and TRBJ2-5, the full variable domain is DSGVTQTPKHLITATGQRVTLRCSPRSGDLSVYWYQQSLDQGLQFLIQYYNGEERAKGNILERFSAQQFPDLHSELNLSSLELGDSALYFCASSVSGGWETQYFGPGTRLLVL.

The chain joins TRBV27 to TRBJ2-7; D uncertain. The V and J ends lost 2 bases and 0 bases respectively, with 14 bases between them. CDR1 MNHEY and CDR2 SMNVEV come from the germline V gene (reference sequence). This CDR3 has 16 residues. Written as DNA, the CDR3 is TGTGCCAGCAGTTTAAAGCACCCCTACTTCTCCTACGAGCAGTACTTC. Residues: CASSLKHPYFSYEQYF.

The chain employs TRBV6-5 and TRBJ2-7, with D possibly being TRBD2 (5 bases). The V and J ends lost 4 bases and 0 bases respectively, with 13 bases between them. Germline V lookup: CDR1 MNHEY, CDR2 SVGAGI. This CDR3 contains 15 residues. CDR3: CASSWAGGSSYEQYF. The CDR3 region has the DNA TGTGCCAGCAGTTGGGCGGGTGGGAGCTCCTACGAGCAGTACTTC.